Shown below are 21 T cell receptor beta chains from a single sample sequenced in a study of blood T cell repertoires in COVID-19. The table came from immunoSEQ multiplex PCR; TCRdb's copy has only in-frame clones and leaves some out. The sample lists about 11,000 clones, over 70% occurring once. The source material was peripheral blood. These receptor sequences come from a human donor in a cohort sampled during active COVID-19.

The chain carries TRBV10-3 and TRBJ2-7; TRBD2 matches 7 bases. The length of the CDR3 is 16 residues. Germline V gene lookup returns CDR1 ENHRY and CDR2 SYGVKD. With 7 bases clipped from V and 5 bases from J, the junction kept 17 bases outside the gene matches. The CDR3 bases are TGTGCCATCAACGGGGCCGGCGGGGGTTCAGGGCACGAGCAGTACTTC. The encoded protein is CAINGAGGGSGHEQYF.

The sample holds a few counts of this clone. The chain joins TRBV15 to TRBJ2-7; D perhaps matches TRBD1 (6 bases). Germline V gene data show CDR1 as LNHNV and CDR2 as YYDKDF (reference sequence). The V end was cut by 6 bases, the J end by 2 bases, with 11 bases between. The CDR3 is 13 residues long. The chain's CDR3 is CATRTQGTYEQYF. The DNA for the CDR3 is TGTGCCACCAGGACACAGGGCACCTACGAGCAGTACTTC.

V and J are TRBV7-3 and TRBJ2-5; 11 bases are shared with TRBD2. This CDR3 has 15 residues. In germline, CDR1 is SGHTA, CDR2 FQGTGA. Unmatched junction bases numbered 2, after V lost 3 bases and J lost 2 bases. CDR3 DNA: TGTGCCAGCAGCTTGACTAGCGGGAAACAAGAGACCCAGTACTTC. It translates to CASSLTSGKQETQYF.

V and J are TRBV29-1 and TRBJ1-2, with TRBD1 matching 9 bases. Germline CDR1 is SQVTM and CDR2 is ANQGSEA. J was trimmed by 0 bases and V by 6 bases; bases with no gene match: 2. This CDR3 is 13 amino acids long. CDR3 in DNA: TGCAGCGTGGGACAGGGAACTAACTATGGCTACACCTTC. This sequence encodes CSVGQGTNYGYTF.

The chain employs TRBV7-3 and TRBJ2-2, with 7 bases identical to TRBD2. This CDR3 region has 15 residues. J gave up 3 bases and V 1 base, and 2 bases lay outside the gene matches. Germline CDR1 reads SGHTA; CDR2 reads FQGTGA. Here the CDR3 DNA reads TGTGCCAGCAGCTTAAGTCGGGGGGACACCGGGGAGCTGTTTTTT. It specifies CASSLSRGDTGELFF.

The chain is built from TRBV12-5 and TRBJ2-1; 7 bases map to TRBD1. Germline V gene lookup returns CDR1 LGHNT and CDR2 FRNRAP. The CDR3 is 14 residues long. V shed 6 bases and J 3 bases; nucleotides not matched to a gene: 5. CDR3 nucleotides: TGTGCTAGTGGGGTGACAGGGTTCTACAATGAGCAGTTCTTC. This encodes CASGVTGFYNEQFF.

The CDR3 reads CASSLLSYMVNEKLFF. DNA of the CDR3: TGTGCCAGCAGCTTGCTCTCGTACATGGTTAATGAAAAACTGTTTTTT. The gene calls are TRBV7-6 and TRBJ1-4, with D unresolved. Trimming took 3 bases from V and 4 from J, leaving 15 bases between them. Germline lookup yields CDR1 SGHVS and CDR2 FNYEAQ. The length of the CDR3 is 16 residues.

This clone was recorded only once. The chain has TRBV7-6 and TRBJ2-5, with 8 bases lining up with TRBD2. This CDR3 contains 15 residues. Germline V lookup: CDR1 SGHVS, CDR2 FNYEAQ. With V trimmed by 5 bases and J by 0 bases, 5 bases remained unmatched. CDR3 protein: CASSPSGGYQETQYF. The CDR3 region has the DNA TGTGCCAGCAGCCCGTCGGGGGGGTACCAAGAGACCCAGTACTTC.

The chain couples TRBV11-2 to TRBJ1-1; TRBD1 aligns across 7 bases. The germline gives CDR1 SGHAT, CDR2 FQNNGV. The CDR3 extends over 17 amino acids. The junction had 14 bases not matched to a gene; V was cut back by 5 bases and J by 2 bases. The CDR3, as DNA: TGTGCCAGCAGCCTAACACCACCGGACAGGTTCAACACTGAAGCTTTCTTT. This translates into CASSLTPPDRFNTEAFF.

The chain combines TRBV18 with TRBJ1-1, with D tentatively TRBD1 (5 bases). Germline CDR1 KGHSH, CDR2 LQKENI. Trimming stripped 3 bases from V and 4 bases from J, with 18 bases between. The CDR3 covers 16 residues. The CDR3 DNA follows: TGTGCCAGCTCACCCCCCGTCCACGGGGGGGGCACTGAAGCTTTCTTT. Residues: CASSPPVHGGGTEAFF.

The V and J genes are TRBV19 and TRBJ2-3, with no clear D. CDR1 is LNHDA and CDR2 is SQIVND in the germline V gene (reference sequence). V was cut by 2 bases and J by 4 bases, with 10 bases left in between. The CDR3 length is 14 residues. As DNA, the CDR3 is TGTGCCAGTAGTATATTCCAGGTCGCAGATACGCAGTATTTT. Its protein product is CASSIFQVADTQYF.

The chain joins TRBV28 to TRBJ2-1; 10 bases map to TRBD2. CDR1 is MDHEN, CDR2 SYDVKM, per germline. The CDR3 consists of 21 residues. The junction had 22 bases not matched to a gene; V was cut back by 7 bases and J by 1 base. CDR3 DNA: TGTGCCAGCATCAAGATTCTAAAGGAGCTAGCGGGGGAAAGGTCCTACAATGAGCAGTTCTTC. This codes for CASIKILKELAGERSYNEQFF.

This rearrangement joins TRBV7-8 to TRBJ1-3; D may be TRBD1 (6 bases). V was pared by 1 base and J by 1 base, with 14 bases between. This CDR3 has 17 residues. Germline V gene lookup returns CDR1 SGHVS and CDR2 FQNEAQ. CDR3 sequence (DNA): TGTGCCAGCAGCTTAGGACAGGAACCCTTATCTGGAAACACCATATATTTT. Translation gives CASSLGQEPLSGNTIYF.

The gene calls are TRBV4-1 and TRBJ2-7, with D tentatively TRBD1 (6 bases). CDR1 and CDR2 (germline): MGHRA, YSYEKL. Trimming removed 1 base from V and 0 bases from J, with 13 bases in between. The CDR3 length is 16 residues. CDR3 nucleotides: TGCGCCAGCAGCCAAGGGTCCCAGGGGACCTCCTACGAGCAGTACTTC. Amino acid sequence: CASSQGSQGTSYEQYF.

This chain uses TRBV11-2 with TRBJ2-7, with 7 bases identical to TRBD1. V lost 6 bases, J lost 5 bases, and 10 bases stayed unmatched. This CDR3 comprises 14 residues. Germline values: CDR1 SGHAT, CDR2 FQNNGV. The CDR3 DNA is TGTGCCAGCAGTCGGAACAGGGGAATCGACGAGCAGTACTTC. This gives the protein CASSRNRGIDEQYF.

The chain couples TRBV9 to TRBJ2-2; D is possibly TRBD1 (6 bases). CDR1 is SGDLS and CDR2 is YYNGEE in the germline V gene. V gave up 1 base and J gave up 4 bases, with 11 bases separating them. This CDR3 region has 15 residues. The CDR3 DNA sequence: TGTGCCAGCAGCGTAAGGACAGTGACCACCGGGGAGCTGTTTTTT. This translates into CASSVRTVTTGELFF. Full variable domain (outside the CDR3, taken from reference TRBV9 and TRBJ2-2): DSGVTQTPKHLITATGQRVTLRCSPRSGDLSVYWYQQSLDQGLQFLIQYYNGEERAKGNILERFSAQQFPDLHSELNLSSLELGDSALYFCASSVRTVTTGELFFGEGSRLTVL.

CDR3 loop: CAWKGRTSGDPTMDTQYF. The DNA for the CDR3 is TGTGCCTGGAAGGGAAGGACTAGCGGGGACCCAACCATGGATACGCAGTATTTT. V gene TRBV30 combines with J gene TRBJ2-3, with 12 bases that match TRBD2. Germline assignment: CDR1 GTSNPN and CDR2 SVGIG (reference sequence). The CDR3 has 18 residues. Unmatched junction bases numbered 17, after V lost 4 bases and J lost 6 bases.

This chain uses TRBV11-2 with TRBJ1-2, with 8 positions matching TRBD1. Germline CDR1 reads SGHAT; CDR2 reads FQNNGV. This CDR3 is built from 13 residues. Trimming at V came to 4 bases and at J to 4 bases, leaving 2 bases not matched to a gene. This CDR3 is CASSSTGAYGYTF. The CDR3 DNA reads TGTGCCAGCAGCTCGACAGGGGCCTATGGCTACACCTTC.

The V gene is TRBV19, the J gene TRBJ2-6, with D possibly TRBD2 on 5 matching bases. This CDR3 is 16 amino acids long. Trimming pared 5 bases from V and 2 bases from J, leaving 13 bases between. CDR1 and CDR2 from the germline V gene are LNHDA and SQIVND (reference sequence). CDR3 nucleotide sequence: TGTGCCAGTAGTCCGATGCCGGGGACTGGGGCCAACGTCCTGACTTTC. As protein: CASSPMPGTGANVLTF.

V gene TRBV4-3 combines with J gene TRBJ2-3; D not certain. The CDR3 length is 13 residues. Per germline, CDR1 LGHNA and CDR2 YSLEER. Trimming left V 4 bases short and J 2 bases short, with 7 bases between. The CDR3 DNA reads as TGCGCCAGCAGCCTATTACTCACAGATACGCAGTATTTT. This sequence encodes CASSLLLTDTQYF.

The V gene is TRBV19, the J gene TRBJ2-1; 9 bases agree with TRBD1. V trimming: 4 bases; J trimming: 10 bases; junction bases outside the gene matches: 8. CDR1 and CDR2 from the germline V gene are LNHDA and SQIVND (reference sequence). The CDR3 runs to 14 residues. The CDR3 DNA reads as TGTGCCAGTAGTACCCCGGGACAGGGTAGGGAGCAGTTCTTC. Protein sequence: CASSTPGQGREQFF.